The source of this TCR beta chain is a study of OX40 agonist ivuxolimab in advanced cancers. With regard to the full study: Ivuxolimab, which targeted the costimulatory receptor OX40 (CD134), was an agonistic, fully human IgG2 monoclonal antibody. Of the roughly 51 patients in dose escalation, about 20 had hepatocellular carcinoma, about 15 had melanoma, 9 had renal cell carcinoma and 9 had head and neck cancer. Patients were allowed to have had prior anti-PD-1, anti-PD-L1 or anti-CTLA-4 therapy, and more than 35% of the dose-escalation patients had been treated with checkpoint inhibitors. Peripheral TCRbeta sequencing aimed to test whether ivuxolimab altered TCR sequence diversity and caused clonal T-cell expansion. Intravenous ivuxolimab was administered to patients every 2 weeks at six dose levels: 0.01, 0.1, 0.3, 1.5, 3 and 10 mg/kg. The dose-escalation cohort was roughly 83% male with a mean age of 60 years, ranging from roughly 20 to 85. The paper reports the monotherapy dose-escalation portion (N of about 47 patients) of the phase I ivuxolimab trial. Three dose-escalation patients achieved partial responses, one with hepatocellular carcinoma and two with cutaneous melanoma. Points the paper makes about the study in general: Partial responders in the 0.1-3.0 mg/kg groups had among the lowest normalized peripheral clonal expansion, especially among CD8+ T cells. Low levels of normalized T-cell clonal expansion were also seen in some patients who did not respond. After ivuxolimab, expanded clones were on average more numerous among CD8+ T cells than among CD4+ T cells. At doses of 0.1 to 3.0 mg/kg, clonal expansion of both CD4+ and CD8+ blood T cells was observed from baseline to week 6. Antigen specificity was not determined for the clonally expanded peripheral T cells.

Genomic DNA was extracted from sorted cells for sequencing of the TCRbeta CDR3 region. The immunoSEQ Assay was used to sequence the TCRbeta CDR3 regions. This immuneACCESS table, as held by TCRdb, lists in-frame sequences with V and J called but not all clones. Of the missing ones, under half trace to an unresolved V gene in checked studies; the others have no known cause. Here the sample has about 88,000 clones; roughly 85% occur a single time. The ten largest clones capture approximately 0.22% of the sample. This clone has a single count. It has no known antigen specificity. No much larger clonotype is one base removed from it; base qualities were not supplied. Taken from the germline V gene, the CDR1 and CDR2 loops are MNHNS and SASEGT. V is trimmed back by 3 bases and J by 2 bases, and the junction contains 3 bases that no gene match accounts for. The CDR3 measures 15 amino acids from cysteine to phenylalanine. Here the CDR3 DNA is all that survives: 45 bases in frame from base 1.

Patients with autoimmune disease history or receiving systemic immunosuppression were excluded from the trial. Peripheral blood for TCR sequencing was drawn from every dose cohort at baseline, at cycle 4 day 1 and at cycle 7 day 1. Samples came from an open-label, multicenter, first-in-human phase I dose-escalation trial of ivuxolimab. Adults with locally advanced or metastatic melanoma, renal cell carcinoma, hepatocellular carcinoma or head and neck squamous cell carcinoma were enrolled in the trial. Before TCR sequencing, CD4+ and CD8+ T cells were separately sorted from peripheral blood. The material sequenced was CD4+ or CD8+ T cells sorted from blood, taken in a trial of the OX40 agonist ivuxolimab. The TCR originated in an adult with an advanced solid tumor such as melanoma, head and neck, liver or kidney cancer. The chain uses TRBV6-1 and TRBJ2-1; 8 bases in the junction line up with TRBD1. CDR3 reads: CASSDGQGAYNEQFF. The bases are TGTGCCAGCAGTGACGGACAGGGCGCCTACAATGAGCAGTTCTTC.